This paragraph reports one T cell receptor (beta chain). The antigen is unknown. The record originates from a study of breast tumors, draining lymph nodes, adjacent tissues. Study results and caveats: Tumor and nontumor repertoires were significantly more similar in luminal-like than in basal-like breast cancer. Compared with lymph nodes, tumors were less diverse; compared with nontumor tissue, more.

TCRdb itself ran the multiplex PCR reads through MiXCR, one entry per CDR3 protein. The sample holds some 170,000 distinct CDR3 sequences, about 34% seen once. Breast cancer patients provided tissue from their axillary draining lymph nodes. V lost 2 bases and J lost 0; bases outside the gene matches: 1. The CDR3 is made up of 16 amino acids. Germline V gene data show CDR1 as SGDLS and CDR2 as YYNGEE. This receptor was identified in a female donor with breast cancer. Some clones in this sample may be carry-over from other donors' samples. Sample: axillary lymph node tissue. The chain couples TRBV9 to TRBJ1-4, with 10 positions matching TRBD1. The CDR3: CASSVGTGATNEKLFF. CDR3 DNA sequence: TGTGCCAGCAGCGTGGGGACAGGGGCAACTAATGAAAAACTGTTTTTT.